The 23 T cell receptor beta chains below come from one sample, sequenced in a study of monozygotic twins with inflammatory bowel disease. TCRdb re-called the 5' RACE reads, yielding one record per CDR3 amino acid sequence without DNA. The listing contains 420,000 or so distinct CDR3 sequences. The sequenced sample consisted of blood. Receptors originate from a human donor with ulcerative colitis or Crohn's disease, or a healthy co-twin of an affected twin (not recorded which).

J is TRBJ1-2 and V is TRBV21-1; no DNA is available, so the TRBD1 call from TCRdb remains unchecked. TRBV21-1 is assigned pseudogene status. CDR3 size: 15 residues. The CDR3 protein is CASSKGWEGDYGYTF.

The rearrangement links TRBV5-1 to TRBJ1-1. There are 15 residues in the CDR3. CDR1 and CDR2 (germline): SGHRS, YFSETQ. The CDR3: CASSFGSGVNTEAFF.

This chain links TRBV15 with TRBJ2-2; TCRdb's D call of TRBD1 is untestable without DNA. CDR1 and CDR2 (germline): LNHNV, YYDKDF (reference sequence). The CDR3 totals 16 residues. The chain's CDR3 is CATSPWDRENIGELFF.

The J gene is TRBJ2-1, the V gene TRBV4-3; there is no DNA to check the TCRdb D call of TRBD2. Germline assignment: CDR1 LGHNA and CDR2 YSLEER. CDR3 size: 14 residues. The CDR3: CASSQGGGVGEQFF.

The gene calls are TRBV6-5 and TRBJ1-2; the D call from TCRdb, TRBD1, cannot be confirmed without DNA. The germline V gene encodes CDR1 MNHEY and CDR2 SVGAGI. CDR3 length: 13 residues. The CDR3: CASSYSRGRSYTF.

This sequence joins TRBV6-5 and TRBJ2-2; the D gene TCRdb calls, TRBD2, cannot be checked with no DNA. Per the germline V gene, CDR1 is MNHEY and CDR2 is SVGAGI. The CDR3 covers 15 residues. CDR3 protein: CASSYSGPEAGELFF.

This chain connects TRBV10-1 to TRBJ1-1. The germline V gene encodes CDR1 WNHNN and CDR2 SYGVQD (reference sequence). There are 11 residues in the CDR3. The CDR3: CASSESSGAFF.

The genes are TRBV11-2 and TRBJ2-1; TCRdb lists TRBD2, though no DNA is available to test this call. Per the germline V gene, CDR1 is SGHAT and CDR2 is FQNNGV. The CDR3 loop spans 18 amino acids. The chain's CDR3 is CASSLGRRLATIVNEQFF.

The chain recombines TRBV7-2 with TRBJ2-1; the D gene TCRdb calls, TRBD2, cannot be checked with no DNA. CDR3 length: 14 residues. CDR1 and CDR2 from the germline V gene are SGHTA and FQGNSA. The CDR3 is CASNLGGDYNEQFF. Drawing the rest from reference TRBV7-2 and TRBJ2-1, the complete variable domain is GAGVSQSPSNKVTEKGKDVELRCDPISGHTALYWYRQSLGQGLEFLIYFQGNSAPDKSGLPSDRFSAERTGGSVSTLTIQRTQQEDSAVYLCASNLGGDYNEQFFGPGTRLTVL.

V is TRBV5-1 and J is TRBJ2-7; without DNA, the TCRdb call of TRBD1 cannot be checked. In germline, CDR1 is SGHRS, CDR2 YFSETQ. This CDR3 has 14 amino acids. The CDR3 sequence is CASSLMTGEYEQYF.

This chain connects TRBV7-9 to TRBJ2-1; TCRdb picks TRBD1, but there is no DNA to check that call. The CDR3 consists of 13 residues. Germline lookup yields CDR1 SEHNR and CDR2 FQNEAQ (reference sequence). The chain's CDR3 is CASSPLPGREQIF.

The V and J genes are TRBV27 and TRBJ2-3; TCRdb returns TRBD1, unconfirmable since there is no DNA. The length of the CDR3 is 15 residues. From germline, CDR1 is MNHEY and CDR2 SMNVEV (reference sequence). CDR3: CASHSGTQSTDTQYF.

The genes are TRBV7-9 and TRBJ1-4; TCRdb outputs TRBD1, but without DNA this stays unchecked. Germline loops: CDR1 SEHNR, CDR2 FQNEAQ (reference sequence). The CDR3 length is 16 residues. The CDR3 loop is CASSLSGTAGNEKLFF.

The rearrangement joins TRBV30 to TRBJ2-5; TCRdb names TRBD1, which stays unverified in the absence of DNA. The CDR3 runs 13 residues. Germline values: CDR1 GTSNPN, CDR2 SVGIG (reference sequence). This chain's CDR3 is CAWADRGQETQYF. The variable domain in full, completed from reference TRBV30 and TRBJ2-5, reads SQTIHQWPATLVQPVGSPLSLECTVEGTSNPNLYWYRQAAGRGLQLLFYSVGIGQISSEVPQNLSASRPQDRQFILSSKKLLLSDSGFYLCAWADRGQETQYFGPGTRLLVL.

This chain connects TRBV3-1 to TRBJ2-1. CDR1 is LGHDT and CDR2 is YNNKEL in the germline V gene (reference sequence). The CDR3 is 16 residues long. The CDR3 loop reads CASSQDETPPYNEQFF.

V is TRBV7-6 and J is TRBJ1-3. CDR3 length: 15 residues. Germline V gene sequence: CDR1 SGHVS, CDR2 FNYEAQ. Here the CDR3 reads CASSLVLLSGNTIYF. The full variable domain, its missing parts supplied by reference TRBV7-6 and TRBJ1-3, is GAGVSQSPRYKVTKRGQDVALRCDPISGHVSLYWYRQALGQGPEFLTYFNYEAQQDKSGLPNDRFSAERPEGSISTLTIQRTEQRDSAMYRCASSLVLLSGNTIYFGEGSWLTVV.

The chain is built from TRBV4-2 and TRBJ2-5. Germline V lookup: CDR1 LGHNA, CDR2 YNFKEQ. The CDR3 spans 14 residues. The CDR3 region is CASSGVGLQETQYF.

The chain is built from TRBV9 and TRBJ2-4; the TCRdb call, TRBD1, lacks DNA for checking. Germline CDR1 reads SGDLS; CDR2 reads YYNGEE. The CDR3 extends over 15 amino acids. The CDR3 loop reads CASSTQGGGVDIQYF.

This chain joins TRBV7-8 and TRBJ2-5; the D call of TRBD2 rests on TCRdb alone, since no DNA is present to check it. Germline V gene sequence: CDR1 SGHVS, CDR2 FQNEAQ. The CDR3 totals 16 residues. The CDR3 region is CASSSSPGAGGETQYF.

The CDR3 spells CASSHRAPGTPGELFF. The chain has TRBV6-2 or TRBV6-3 and TRBJ2-2; TCRdb's assignment of TRBD1 cannot be checked, as there is no DNA. The CDR3 has 16 residues. Germline V gene data show CDR1 as MNHEY and CDR2 as SVGEGT.

CDR3 amino acids: CASSPTGPTHTEAFF. This sequence joins TRBV6-1 and TRBJ1-1. Germline CDR1 reads MNHNS; CDR2 reads SASEGT. The CDR3 totals 15 residues.

This sequence joins TRBV5-1 and TRBJ1-1; as DNA is missing, the TRBD1 call by TCRdb cannot be tested. The CDR3 is 13 residues long. Germline V gene sequence: CDR1 SGHRS, CDR2 YFSETQ. The CDR3 protein is CASSLLLGAEAFF.

The V call is TRBV7-9, the J call TRBJ2-1; TCRdb's D call, TRBD1, is unchecked because there is no DNA. CDR1 and CDR2 from the germline V gene are SEHNR and FQNEAQ (reference sequence). The CDR3 sequence is 13 residues long. CDR3 sequence: CASSASGRNEQFF.